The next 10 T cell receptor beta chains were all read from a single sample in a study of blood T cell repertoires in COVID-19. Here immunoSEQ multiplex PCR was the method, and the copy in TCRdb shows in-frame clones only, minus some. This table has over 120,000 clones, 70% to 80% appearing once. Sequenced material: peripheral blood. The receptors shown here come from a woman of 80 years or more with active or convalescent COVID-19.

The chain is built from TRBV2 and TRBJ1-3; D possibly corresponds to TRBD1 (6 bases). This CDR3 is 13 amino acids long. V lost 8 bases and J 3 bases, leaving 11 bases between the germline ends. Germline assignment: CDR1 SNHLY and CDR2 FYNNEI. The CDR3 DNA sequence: TGTGCCAGCGCCAACAGGGTTGGAAACACCATATATTTT. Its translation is CASANRVGNTIYF.

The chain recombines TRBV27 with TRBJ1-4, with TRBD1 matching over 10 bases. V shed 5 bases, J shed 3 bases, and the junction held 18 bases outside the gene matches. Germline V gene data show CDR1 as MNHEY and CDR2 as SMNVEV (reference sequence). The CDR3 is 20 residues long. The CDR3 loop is CASSLPGQGTPGGPNEKLFF. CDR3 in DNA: TGTGCCAGCAGTCTGCCGGGACAGGGGACACCGGGGGGGCCTAATGAAAAACTGTTTTTT.

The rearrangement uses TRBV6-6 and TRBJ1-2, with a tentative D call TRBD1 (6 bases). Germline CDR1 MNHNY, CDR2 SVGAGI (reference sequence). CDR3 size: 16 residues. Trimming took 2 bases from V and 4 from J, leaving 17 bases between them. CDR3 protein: CASSYTPRDNIYGYTF. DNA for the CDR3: TGTGCCAGCAGTTACACCCCCCGGGACAACATCTATGGCTACACCTTC.

Here the CDR3 DNA reads TGTGCCAGTAACGTGGGAGGGAGAGGAGGAAACACTGAAGCTTTCTTT. Translating gives CASNVGGRGGNTEAFF. The genes are TRBV19 and TRBJ1-1; D is uncertain. CDR3 length equals 16 residues. The V end lost 7 bases, the J end lost 2 bases, and 20 bases lay between the germline ends. Germline V lookup: CDR1 LNHDA, CDR2 SQIVND (reference sequence).

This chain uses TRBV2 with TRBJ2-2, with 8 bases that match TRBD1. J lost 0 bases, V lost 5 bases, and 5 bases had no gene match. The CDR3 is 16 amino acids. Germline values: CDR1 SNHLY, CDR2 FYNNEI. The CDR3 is CASSRQGLTNTGELFF. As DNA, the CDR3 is TGTGCCAGCAGTAGACAGGGGTTAACGAACACCGGGGAGCTGTTTTTT.

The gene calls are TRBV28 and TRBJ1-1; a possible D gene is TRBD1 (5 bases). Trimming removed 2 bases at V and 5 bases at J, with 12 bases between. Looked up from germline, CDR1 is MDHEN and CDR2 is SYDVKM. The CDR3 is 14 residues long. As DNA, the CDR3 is TGTGCCAGCAGTTTAATTACCCCAGGGACTGAAGCTTTCTTT. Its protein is CASSLITPGTEAFF.

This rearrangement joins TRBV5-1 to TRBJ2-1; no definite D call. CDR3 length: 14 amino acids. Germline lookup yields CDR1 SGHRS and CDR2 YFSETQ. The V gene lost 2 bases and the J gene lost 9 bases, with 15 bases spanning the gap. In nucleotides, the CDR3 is TGCGCCAGCAGCTTTGATCTCCTGGTGGCTGAGCAGTTCTTC. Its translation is CASSFDLLVAEQFF.

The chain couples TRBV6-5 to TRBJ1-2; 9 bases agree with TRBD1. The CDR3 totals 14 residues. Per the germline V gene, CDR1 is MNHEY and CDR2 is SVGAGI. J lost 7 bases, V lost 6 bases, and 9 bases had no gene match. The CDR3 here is CASSPGGTGLGYTF. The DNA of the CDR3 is TGTGCCAGCAGCCCAGGGGGGACAGGGCTTGGCTACACCTTC.

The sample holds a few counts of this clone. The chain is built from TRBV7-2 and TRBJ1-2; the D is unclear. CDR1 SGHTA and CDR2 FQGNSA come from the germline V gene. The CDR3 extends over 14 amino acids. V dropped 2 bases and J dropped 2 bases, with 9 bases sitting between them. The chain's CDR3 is CASSLSGQNYGYTF. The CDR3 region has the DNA TGTGCCAGCAGCTTATCTGGGCAGAACTATGGCTACACCTTC.

The DNA for the CDR3 is TGTGCCAGCAGCCAAGATCTCGGGGGGGGCTCCTACAATGAGCAGTTCTTC. This encodes CASSQDLGGGSYNEQFF. The J gene is TRBJ2-1, the V gene TRBV4-2, with 8 bases matching TRBD2. The germline gives CDR1 LGHNA, CDR2 YNFKEQ. The V and J ends lost 0 bases and 0 bases, in that order; junction bases with no gene match: 4. CDR3 length: 17 amino acids.